The 4 T cell receptor beta chains below all came from one sample that was sequenced in a study of CD8 T cells in Susac syndrome. An amount of RNA that ranged from roughly 0.45 to 1 ug was reverse transcribed with random hexamers. TCRdb redid the calling of the immunoSEQ multiplex PCR reads with MiXCR, one entry per CDR3 protein. The sample has about 430,000 distinct CDR3 sequences, 75% to 90% seen once. The sample taken for sequencing was CD8+ T cells from PBMCs. The receptors were gathered from a human donor with multiple sclerosis.

The chain couples TRBV28 to TRBJ2-6, with D unclear. V was clipped by 8 bases and J by 0 bases, with 8 bases between them. This CDR3 has 14 amino acids. Germline V CDR1 and CDR2: MDHEN, SYDVKM. CDR3 amino acids: CASQWVSGANVLTF. CDR3 nucleotides: TGTGCCAGCCAATGGGTCTCTGGGGCCAACGTCCTGACTTTC.

V and J are TRBV2 and TRBJ2-3; a weak D match, TRBD1 (6 bases). Between the trimmed V and J ends, which lost 7 bases and 4 bases, there was a span of 9 bases. The CDR3 has 12 residues. From germline, CDR1 is SNHLY and CDR2 FYNNEI. In DNA form, the CDR3 reads TGTGCCAGCAAACAGGGATCAGATACGCAGTATTTT. It codes for CASKQGSDTQYF.

The gene calls are TRBV27 and TRBJ2-3; 11 bases fit TRBD2. The length of the CDR3 is 15 residues. Germline trimming cut 8 bases from V and 1 base from J; bases unmatched to any gene: 5. Germline loops: CDR1 MNHEY, CDR2 SMNVEV (reference sequence). The CDR3 spells CASAVLAGGTDTQYF. The CDR3 DNA reads TGTGCCAGCGCCGTACTAGCGGGAGGCACAGATACGCAGTATTTT.

The chain has TRBV14 and TRBJ2-7; 8 nucleotides line up with TRBD1. The CDR3 is 14 residues long. V lost 4 bases to trimming and J lost 3 bases; unmatched junction nucleotides: 5. The germline V gene has CDR1 SGHDN and CDR2 FVKESK. The DNA of the CDR3 is TGTGCCAGCAGCCGGACAGGGAGTGACTACGAGCAGTACTTC. It is translated as CASSRTGSDYEQYF.